A single sample is the source of the 14 T cell receptor beta chains below, sequenced in a study of T-cell reconstitution after alpha-beta-depleted transplantation in children. Construction of the TCRbeta library involved unique molecular identifiers. Using its own MiXCR run on the PCR reads, TCRdb lists one record per CDR3 protein. Here the sample spans around 200,000 distinct CDR3 sequences, around 8.4% being singletons. The sample in question was PBMCs, mostly from graft donor cells, obtained 360 days after TCRalphabeta/CD19-depleted stem cell transplant. The receptor set was obtained from a male patient aged 2-15 years who had a stem cell transplant for acute myeloid leukemia, so the T cells may come from the graft donor.

In this sample, this clonotype turned up many times. The V call is TRBV28, the J call TRBJ2-1; 13 bases map to TRBD2. The V gene's germline CDR1 is MDHEN and CDR2 SYDVKM. V gave up 4 bases and J gave up 12 bases; unmatched junction bases: 6. The CDR3 has 14 amino acids. The CDR3 region has the DNA TGTGCCAGCAGTTCCGGACTAGCGGGAGTTCGGCAGTTCTTC. Translation gives CASSSGLAGVRQFF.

This clonotype was counted a few times. The chain employs TRBV20-1 and TRBJ2-5, with 7 nucleotides matching TRBD2. The ends lost 0 bases at V and 0 bases at J; junction bases unmatched: 7. Germline CDR1 DFQATT, CDR2 SNEGSKA (reference sequence). The CDR3 spans 16 residues. This CDR3 is CSARDLGGRDQETQYF. The CDR3 bases are TGCAGTGCTAGAGATTTGGGCGGGAGAGACCAAGAGACCCAGTACTTC.

In this sample, this clonotype turned up many times. The chain has TRBV4-1 and TRBJ2-7, with D unclear. The CDR3 has 15 residues. The V end lost 5 bases, the J end lost 4 bases, and 18 bases lay between the germline ends. Germline CDR1 MGHRA, CDR2 YSYEKL. The CDR3 coding sequence is TGCGCCAGCAGCGAAGCCGACGGAGTACTATACGAGCAGTACGTC. It is translated as CASSEADGVLYEQYV.

This clonotype has only a few counts. The rearrangement links TRBV4-2 to TRBJ2-5; D uncertain. This CDR3 has 13 residues. Trimming took off 0 bases at V and 4 bases at J, with 6 bases between the two ends. Germline CDR1 reads LGHNA; CDR2 reads YNFKEQ. CDR3 DNA: TGTGCCAGCAGCCAAGAACGGAGAGAGACCCAGTACTTC. Residues: CASSQERRETQYF.

This clonotype appeared a few times. The V gene is TRBV20-1, the J gene TRBJ2-5, with TRBD2 matching over 7 bases. Per germline, CDR1 DFQATT and CDR2 SNEGSKA (reference sequence). Germline trimming cut 3 bases from V and 2 bases from J; bases unmatched to any gene: 6. The CDR3 loop spans 14 amino acids. CDR3 loop: CSASTGGLQETQYF. DNA for the CDR3: TGCAGTGCTAGCACGGGAGGATTACAAGAGACCCAGTACTTC.

This clonotype has a count of ten or more. The chain joins TRBV12-3 or TRBV12-4 to TRBJ2-2; D remains ambiguous. The length of the CDR3 is 15 residues. V shed 1 base and J shed 5 bases, with 11 bases lying between them. The CDR3 protein is CASSLGGSLTGELFF. The CDR3 nucleotides are TGTGCCAGCAGTTTAGGCGGCTCGCTTACCGGGGAGCTGTTTTTT.

This clonotype has ten or more counts. The V call is TRBV20-1, the J call TRBJ2-3, with a weak D call TRBD2 (6 bases). The germline V gene has CDR1 DFQATT and CDR2 SNEGSKA (reference sequence). V was clipped by 6 bases and J by 10 bases, with 20 bases between them. The CDR3 loop spans 13 amino acids. In DNA form, the CDR3 reads TGCAGTGCAACCCCCACGACTAGTCAACCGCAGTATTTT. Its translation is CSATPTTSQPQYF.

Only a few counts were recorded for this clonotype. The chain has TRBV28 and TRBJ2-3; unclear D gene. V was shortened by 3 bases and J by 4 bases, with 11 bases between the two germline ends. Germline loops: CDR1 MDHEN, CDR2 SYDVKM. The CDR3 totals 14 residues. This CDR3 reads CASSFGEPADTQYF. CDR3 DNA: TGTGCCAGCAGTTTTGGCGAACCTGCAGATACGCAGTATTTT. The variable domain in full, completed from reference TRBV28 and TRBJ2-3, reads DVKVTQSSRYLVKRTGEKVFLECVQDMDHENMFWYRQDPGLGLRLIYFSYDVKMKEKGDIPEGYSVSREKKERFSLILESASTNQTSMYLCASSFGEPADTQYFGPGTRLTVL.

In this sample, this clonotype turned up many times. This sequence joins TRBV7-2 and TRBJ2-7, with a possible D match to TRBD2 (5 bases). The germline V and J ends were trimmed by 1 base and 5 bases, with 9 bases remaining between them. This CDR3 contains 13 residues. Germline lookup yields CDR1 SGHTA and CDR2 FQGNSA. CDR3 region: CASSLGVGNEQYF. The CDR3, as DNA: TGTGCCAGCAGCTTAGGTGTCGGGAACGAGCAGTACTTC.

This chain joins TRBV7-3 and TRBJ2-3, with D hard to call. Germline V gene lookup returns CDR1 SGHTA and CDR2 FQGTGA. V dropped 6 bases and J dropped 4 bases, with 11 bases sitting between them. The CDR3 contains 13 residues. This chain's CDR3 is CASRLSRADTQYF. The CDR3 DNA reads TGTGCCAGCAGGCTCTCCCGTGCAGATACGCAGTATTTT.

In its sample, this clonotype was seen many times. This chain links TRBV4-2 with TRBJ2-1, with no clear D. Germline V lookup: CDR1 LGHNA, CDR2 YNFKEQ. There are 17 residues in the CDR3. Trimming left V 0 bases short and J 4 bases short, with 16 bases between. CDR3 amino acids: CASSQDSNRVLYNEQFF. The DNA of the CDR3 is TGTGCCAGCAGCCAAGATAGTAATAGGGTGCTTTACAATGAGCAGTTCTTC.

Many counts were recorded for this clonotype. The chain is built from TRBV2 and TRBJ1-3; D remains unclear. The germline V gene has CDR1 SNHLY and CDR2 FYNNEI. Trimming took 3 bases from V and 0 from J, leaving 3 bases between them. The CDR3 is made up of 13 amino acids. The CDR3 sequence: CASSDDSGNTIYF. The CDR3 bases are TGTGCCAGCAGTGACGACTCTGGAAACACCATATATTTT.

The chain carries TRBV7-2 and TRBJ1-5; D ambiguous. The CDR3 spans 14 residues. Germline V gene data show CDR1 as SGHTA and CDR2 as FQGNSA. Trimming removed 2 bases at V and 0 bases at J, with 5 bases between. CDR3 region: CASSLITSNQPQHF. The DNA of the CDR3 is TGTGCCAGCAGCTTAATCACTAGCAATCAGCCCCAGCATTTT.

This clonotype was detected many times. The V call is TRBV5-1, the J call TRBJ2-5, with TRBD1 as a possible D gene (6 bases). Looked up from germline, CDR1 is SGHRS and CDR2 is YFSETQ. CDR3 size: 14 residues. The germline V and J ends were trimmed by 4 bases and 5 bases, with 15 bases remaining between them. DNA of the CDR3: TGCGCCAGCAGCAACGGACAGCCGGGGGAGACCCAGTACTTC. It specifies CASSNGQPGETQYF.